Reported below is one TCR beta chain. Which antigen it targets is not known. No base quality information exists; no much larger clone differs at one position. This sample was included in a study of blood T cell repertoires in COVID-19 (dated by TCRdb to the early 2020s). With regard to the full study: Collaborator samples came from the United States, Italy and Spain and covered acute and convalescent phases of COVID-19. Nearly every sample came with metadata listing a de-identified subject ID, COVID-19 status, age in years and sex. Samples came from the ongoing ImmuneRACE study (first 160 participants) plus 1,254 subjects from 6 global collaborators. The prospective study material was composed of cDNA or gDNA derived from T cells, B-cell-depleted T cells, or PBMCs. HLA class I and class II types, where available, came from metadata supplied by the sample provider rather than from assay-based typing. A freely available public database, intended as a resource for researchers studying the immune response to SARS-CoV-2, is where the repertoires were released. Subjects who had been exposed to COVID-19, were actively infected with it, or had recovered from it provided the deeply sampled blood TCRbeta repertoires that made up the dataset. What the study reported, not specific to this receptor: The amount of clinical and demographic metadata varied by source and participant and was provided uncurated.

The immunoSEQ Assay, a bias-controlled multiplex PCR, was used to amplify TCRbeta CDR3 regions from genomic DNA. In the original analysis: Within the assay, amplification of reference gene primers was used to estimate how many nucleated cells each sample contained. To quantify the absolute abundance of each unique TCRbeta CDR3 rearrangement, sequence reads were collapsed and filtered. For each sample, productive Simpson clonality was calculated as the square root of Simpson's diversity index over productive rearrangements. TCRdb provides this immuneACCESS table in a form limited to in-frame rearrangements. Some clones are lacking; in checked studies, under half of them reflect an unresolved V gene, and why the rest are absent is not known. Clone size and V and J calls were adopted from that table, with D and trimming inferred from the DNA. For this sample the table gives 20,000 to 30,000 clones, of which more than 70% were detected only once. Of the sample, 30% to 35% is held by the ten largest clones.

The germline V gene (reference sequence) specifies MNHEY as CDR1 and SMNVEV as CDR2. V is cut by 2 bases and J by 3 bases, and the space between the germline ends is 5 bases. Inclusive of the bounding cysteine and phenylalanine, the CDR3 is 12 residues long. The retained sequence is limited to the CDR3, 36 bases, with the frame set at the first base. The collaborating institutions used their own protocols to collect whole blood in K2EDTA tubes. For TCRbeta analysis, collaborators shipped samples as frozen whole blood, isolated PBMCs, or DNA extracted from either of those sample types. Recombination connected TRBV27 to TRBJ2-7, with no confident D gene call. This receptor was identified in a human donor in a cohort sampled during active COVID-19. Sample: peripheral blood. Here the CDR3 is given as CASSLPGYEQYF. DNA sequence: TGTGCCAGCAGTTTACCGGGCTACGAGCAGTACTTC.